The sequence of this T cell receptor beta chain was determined in a study of PD-1 blockade in classical Hodgkin lymphoma. Study observations and caveats: Patients who began taking nivolumab under 1 year after ASCT were left out. Baseline diversity was lower in partial responders and progressors than complete responders. Newly diagnosed patients were said to have less baseline TCR diversity than healthy donors did.

The junction had 8 bases not matched to a gene; V was cut back by 3 bases and J by 6 bases. The germline gives CDR1 SGHTA, CDR2 FQGTGA. This CDR3 has 15 amino acids. Only in-frame clones appear in the TCRdb table, and some are missing; sequencing was by immunoSEQ multiplex PCR. Of 45,000 or so clones in the sample, about 77% were seen once. Regarding this clone: Its target is unknown.

Time point specified: cycle 4 day 1 (C4D1), after 5 to 7 weeks of nivolumab. All patients experienced relapse after autologous stem cell transplantation, and brentuximab vedotin exposure was variable. This TCR derives from a human donor with classical Hodgkin lymphoma. The source was peripheral blood mononuclear cells (PBMCs), collected before the fourth cycle of nivolumab. The gene calls are TRBV7-3 and TRBJ1-1; TRBD1 aligns across 9 bases. CDR3 sequence (DNA): TGTGCCAGCAGCTTGAACCCGGGACAGGGCTCTGAAGCTTTCTTT. Residues: CASSLNPGQGSEAFF. Variable domain in full (rest from reference TRBV7-3 and TRBJ1-1): GAGVSQTPSNKVTEKGKYVELRCDPISGHTALYWYRQSLGQGPEFLIYFQGTGAADDSGLPNDRFFAVRPEGSVSTLKIQRTERGDSAVYLCASSLNPGQGSEAFFGQGTRLTVV.